The 14 T cell receptor beta chains listed next were all sequenced from one sample in a study of T cells in Graves' hyperthyroidism and ophthalmopathy. The investigators amplified TCR beta CDR3 regions from RNA transcripts. RT-PCR in the first round (using the HTBI primer set) targeted the TCR CDR3. TCRdb itself ran the multiplex PCR reads through MiXCR, one entry per CDR3 protein. The table shows a few hundred thousand distinct CDR3 sequences, with roughly 13% occurring only once. Sequenced input: blood. Source of these receptors: a young woman with Graves' hyperthyroidism.

This clonotype was observed many times. The genes are TRBV6-1 and TRBJ1-5, with a weak D call TRBD1 (6 bases). The CDR3 has 15 residues. Trimming pared 5 bases from V and 2 bases from J, leaving 13 bases between. Germline V lookup: CDR1 MNHNS, CDR2 SASEGT. The CDR3 DNA is TGTGCCAGCAGTCCCGACAGGATTGGCAATCAGCCCCAGCATTTT. Protein: CASSPDRIGNQPQHF.

This clonotype was seen only a few times. A much larger clone lies one base from this, so it may be a read error. J is TRBJ2-5 and V is TRBV7-9; D perhaps matches TRBD1 (6 bases). Germline CDR1 is SEHNR and CDR2 is FQNEAQ (reference sequence). The germline V and J ends were trimmed by 7 bases and 2 bases, with 17 bases remaining between them. This CDR3 spans 15 amino acids. The DNA for the CDR3 is TGTGCCAGCAACCCCCTCCCCGACAGGCAAGAGACCCAGTACTTC. Its protein is CASNPLPDRQETQYF.

This clonotype was counted at least ten times. This sequence joins TRBV27 and TRBJ1-1; TRBD1 is a possible D gene (5 bases). Germline loops: CDR1 MNHEY, CDR2 SMNVEV (reference sequence). Trimming removed 3 bases from V and 5 bases from J, with 13 bases in between. The CDR3 covers 14 residues. Here the CDR3 reads CASSFEQAGTEAFF. Here the CDR3 DNA reads TGTGCCAGCAGTTTCGAACAGGCGGGAACTGAAGCTTTCTTT.

This clonotype was counted at least ten times. The V call is TRBV18, the J call TRBJ1-2; tentatively, D is TRBD1 (5 bases). The CDR3 has 18 amino acids. Trimming pared 0 bases from V and 2 bases from J, leaving 19 bases between. Germline values: CDR1 KGHSH, CDR2 LQKENI. The CDR3 spells CASSPPLTSIRENYGYTF. CDR3 nucleotides: TGTGCCAGCTCACCACCTTTGACATCTATCAGGGAGAACTATGGCTACACCTTC.

This clonotype was recorded at least ten times. This chain links TRBV30 with TRBJ2-7; TRBD1 agrees at 7 bases. V lost 0 bases, J lost 7 bases, and 12 bases stayed unmatched. Germline V gives CDR1 GTSNPN, CDR2 SVGIG (reference sequence). This CDR3 spans 15 amino acids. Here the CDR3 DNA reads TGTGCCTGGAGTGTCGGGACAGTCCCAACTTATGAGCAGTACTTC. Translation: CAWSVGTVPTYEQYF.

V is TRBV6-1 and J is TRBJ2-7, with D possibly being TRBD2 (5 bases). The CDR3 consists of 13 residues. V lost 10 bases, J lost 2 bases, and 15 bases lay in between. Germline CDR1 reads MNHNS; CDR2 reads SASEGT. CDR3 nucleotide sequence: TGTGCCATCTGGCCGGGATCGACCTACGAGCAGTACTTC. This encodes CAIWPGSTYEQYF.

This clonotype was seen at least ten times. The chain couples TRBV3-1 to TRBJ2-5; the D gene is possibly TRBD1 (6 bases). V was cut by 1 base and J by 5 bases, with 17 bases left in between. Germline V gives CDR1 LGHDT, CDR2 YNNKEL (reference sequence). The CDR3 runs 16 residues. Here the CDR3 DNA reads TGTGCCAGCAGCCAAGCAGGGACATCAGGGCAGGAGACCCAGTACTTC. Its translation: CASSQAGTSGQETQYF.

This clonotype has a count of ten or more. The rearrangement joins TRBV11-2 to TRBJ1-2, with a tentative D call TRBD1 (6 bases). Germline V gene data show CDR1 as SGHAT and CDR2 as FQNNGV. CDR3 length: 15 amino acids. Trimming stripped 4 bases from V and 2 bases from J, with 14 bases between. The CDR3 here is CASSYPGHQNYGYTF. For the CDR3, the DNA is TGTGCCAGCAGCTATCCGGGACACCAGAACTATGGCTACACCTTC.

This clonotype was recorded at least ten times. CDR3 sequence reads: CASSPISGASDTQYF. The DNA for the CDR3 is TGTGCCAGCAGCCCAATATCGGGGGCGTCTGATACGCAGTATTTT. This chain links TRBV4-2 with TRBJ2-3; possibly TRBD1 or TRBD2 for D (6 bases each). In germline, CDR1 is LGHNA, CDR2 YNFKEQ. V lost 4 bases, J lost 6 bases, and 17 bases lay in between. The CDR3 totals 15 residues.

There are many counts of this clonotype. The J gene is TRBJ1-5, the V gene TRBV18; D is unresolved. Germline loops: CDR1 KGHSH, CDR2 LQKENI. The CDR3 is 15 residues long. V lost 6 bases and J lost 2, with 14 bases in between. CDR3 sequence: CASSLLSSGNQPQHF. The CDR3 DNA reads TGTGCCAGCTCTTTGCTGTCCAGTGGCAATCAGCCCCAGCATTTT. Looking up the rest from reference TRBV18 and TRBJ1-5 gives the full variable domain: NAGVMQNPRHLVRRRGQEARLRCSPMKGHSHVYWYRQLPEEGLKFMVYLQKENIIDESGMPKERFSAEFPKEGPSILRIQQVVRGDSAAYFCASSLLSSGNQPQHFGDGTRLSIL.

The table lists this clonotype with many counts. This rearrangement joins TRBV2 to TRBJ1-5, with D perhaps matching TRBD1 (5 bases). V was pared by 3 bases and J by 5 bases, with 11 bases between. The CDR3 extends over 14 amino acids. The germline CDR1 and CDR2 sequences are SNHLY and FYNNEI. CDR3 region: CASSDGTGYQPQHF. The CDR3 DNA follows: TGTGCCAGCAGTGATGGGACGGGATATCAGCCCCAGCATTTT.

This chain connects TRBV6-1 to TRBJ1-4, with D maybe TRBD1 (5 bases). The CDR3 consists of 11 residues. Deletions cut 5 bases from V and 10 bases from J, with 8 bases between. Germline CDR1 is MNHNS and CDR2 is SASEGT. DNA of the CDR3: TGTGCCAGCAGTAGGGACTCAAAACTGTTTTTT. Protein sequence: CASSRDSKLFF.

Many counts were recorded for this clonotype. The gene calls are TRBV7-6 and TRBJ1-3, with D perhaps TRBD1 (5 bases). Germline lookup yields CDR1 SGHVS and CDR2 FNYEAQ. There are 17 residues in the CDR3. V was cut by 0 bases and J by 0 bases, with 12 bases left in between. The CDR3 protein is CASSLAPTAFSGNTIYF. For the CDR3, the DNA is TGTGCCAGCAGCTTAGCCCCGACAGCGTTCTCTGGAAACACCATATATTTT.

This clonotype was detected ten times or more. The chain is built from TRBV5-1 and TRBJ1-5, with 9 positions matching TRBD1. CDR1 is SGHRS, CDR2 YFSETQ, per germline. V was pared by 4 bases and J by 1 base, with 3 bases of the junction left unmatched. CDR3 size: 15 residues. The CDR3 sequence is CASSDGQGSNQPQHF. The CDR3 DNA is TGCGCCAGCAGCGACGGACAGGGGAGCAATCAGCCCCAGCATTTT.